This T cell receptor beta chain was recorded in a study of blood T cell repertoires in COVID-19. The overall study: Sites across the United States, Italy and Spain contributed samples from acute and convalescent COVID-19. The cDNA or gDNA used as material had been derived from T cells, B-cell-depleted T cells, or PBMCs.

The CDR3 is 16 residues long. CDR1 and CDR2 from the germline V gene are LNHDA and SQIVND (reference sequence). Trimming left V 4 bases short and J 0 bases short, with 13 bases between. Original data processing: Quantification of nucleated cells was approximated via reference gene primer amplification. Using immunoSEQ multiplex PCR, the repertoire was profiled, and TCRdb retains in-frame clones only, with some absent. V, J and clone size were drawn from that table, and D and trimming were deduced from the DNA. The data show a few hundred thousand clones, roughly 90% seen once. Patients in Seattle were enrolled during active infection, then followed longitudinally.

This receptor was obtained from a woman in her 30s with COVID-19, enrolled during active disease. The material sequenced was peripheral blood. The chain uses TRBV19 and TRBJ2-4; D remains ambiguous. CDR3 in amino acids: CASSTRLTTAKNIQYF. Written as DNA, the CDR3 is TGTGCCAGTAGTACCCGCTTAACTACAGCCAAAAACATTCAGTACTTC. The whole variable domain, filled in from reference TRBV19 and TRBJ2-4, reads DGGITQSPKYLFRKEGQNVTLSCEQNLNHDAMYWYRQDPGQGLRLIYYSQIVNDFQKGDIAEGYSVSREKKESFPLTVTSAQKNPTAFYLCASSTRLTTAKNIQYFGAGTRLSVL.